Shown below are 17 T cell receptor beta chains from a single sample sequenced in a study of T and B cells in COVID-19 patients. Multiplex PCR with BIOMED2 TRB-A/B primer pools amplified TRB rearrangements. TCRdb called the multiplex PCR reads again in MiXCR, with one record for every CDR3 protein. This sample has more than 10,000 distinct CDR3 sequences, with 33% found just once. Each TRB amplification used about 220-500 ng of genomic DNA from blood. The sample was blood. These receptors all stem from a human donor with active COVID-19.

Within the sample, this clonotype is medium-sized. V and J are TRBV6-1 and TRBJ1-4; no firm D call. The CDR3 is 15 residues long. The germline gives CDR1 MNHNS, CDR2 SASEGT. The ends were cut back, 3 bases at V and 2 bases at J, with 10 bases in the middle. The CDR3 protein is CASSDTRSTNEKLFF. The CDR3 DNA follows: TGTGCCAGCAGTGATACGCGGTCGACTAATGAAAAACTGTTTTTT.

The chain joins TRBV27 to TRBJ2-1; 12 nucleotides agree with TRBD2. Germline V gives CDR1 MNHEY, CDR2 SMNVEV (reference sequence). This CDR3 comprises 15 residues. V trimming: 3 bases; J trimming: 6 bases; junction bases outside the gene matches: 3. The CDR3 is CASSLTTSGGNEQFF. The CDR3 DNA reads as TGTGCCAGCAGTTTGACGACTAGCGGGGGCAATGAGCAGTTCTTC.

This clonotype was detected once. The chain is built from TRBV18 and TRBJ2-1; TRBD1 matches at 9 bases. CDR3 length equals 16 residues. Trimming at V came to 5 bases and at J to 7 bases, leaving 12 bases not matched to a gene. CDR1 and CDR2 (germline): KGHSH, LQKENI. Here the CDR3 reads CASSSGTGRRGNEQFF. CDR3 sequence (DNA): TGTGCCAGCTCATCAGGGACAGGGCGTCGGGGGAATGAGCAGTTCTTC.

The genes are TRBV2 and TRBJ2-5; D is uncertain. From germline, CDR1 is SNHLY and CDR2 FYNNEI. This CDR3 comprises 11 residues. Trimming cost V 8 bases and J 2 bases, with 6 bases left between them. CDR3 sequence: CASESQETQYF. CDR3 sequence (DNA): TGTGCCAGCGAGAGTCAAGAGACCCAGTACTTC.

This clonotype rates as medium-sized (0.01 to 0.1%). CDR3 residues: CSVDVLGGSGNTIYF. The CDR3 bases are TGCAGCGTTGACGTCTTGGGCGGATCTGGAAACACCATATATTTT. This chain connects TRBV29-1 to TRBJ1-3; D remains unclear. CDR3 size: 15 residues. Germline values: CDR1 SQVTM, CDR2 ANQGSEA. The V end was cut by 3 bases, the J end by 1 base, with 13 bases between.

This chain joins TRBV19 and TRBJ1-4; a possible D gene is TRBD1 (6 bases). The CDR3 has 17 amino acids. Looked up from germline, CDR1 is LNHDA and CDR2 is SQIVND (reference sequence). The V and J ends lost 7 bases and 1 base respectively, with 19 bases between them. DNA of the CDR3: TGTGCCAGTACCAGGAGCGGCAGGGGAGGAACTAATGAAAAACTGTTTTTT. Encoded protein: CASTRSGRGGTNEKLFF.

This clonotype was counted between two and nine times. The J gene is TRBJ1-1, the V gene TRBV11-1; possible D gene TRBD1, 5 bases. The V gene lost 4 bases and the J gene lost 1 base, with 13 bases spanning the gap. The V gene's germline CDR1 is SGHAT and CDR2 FQDESV (reference sequence). CDR3 length: 15 residues. The CDR3 nucleotides are TGTGCCAGCAGCTGGGGCCAGATGAAGAACACTGAAGCTTTCTTT. Its protein product is CASSWGQMKNTEAFF.

V and J are TRBV12-3 or TRBV12-4 and TRBJ1-6, with D perhaps matching TRBD1 (6 bases). Trimming took off 5 bases at V and 5 bases at J, with 10 bases between the two ends. There are 14 residues in the CDR3. CDR3 in DNA: TGTGCCAGCAGTATGACAGGAAATAATTCACCCCTCCACTTT. Translated: CASSMTGNNSPLHF.

The J gene is TRBJ1-5, the V gene TRBV19; weak D call: TRBD1 (6 bases). Trimming stripped 3 bases from V and 1 base from J, with 10 bases between. The germline V gene encodes CDR1 LNHDA and CDR2 SQIVND (reference sequence). The CDR3 is made up of 15 amino acids. CDR3 sequence (DNA): TGTGCCAGTAGTATGGGAGACAGGAGCAATCAGCCCCAGCATTTT. Translating it yields CASSMGDRSNQPQHF.

V and J are TRBV7-9 and TRBJ2-7; the D gene is possibly TRBD1 (6 bases). The germline V gene encodes CDR1 SEHNR and CDR2 FQNEAQ (reference sequence). This CDR3 contains 15 residues. The V gene lost 5 bases and the J gene lost 3 bases, with 17 bases spanning the gap. This CDR3 is CASSPQGTFSYEQYF. The CDR3 nucleotides are TGTGCCAGCAGCCCCCAGGGGACCTTCAGCTACGAGCAGTACTTC.

The chain has TRBV19 and TRBJ1-2; D remains ambiguous. The germline V and J ends were trimmed by 6 bases and 4 bases, with 15 bases remaining between them. Germline CDR1 is LNHDA and CDR2 is SQIVND (reference sequence). This CDR3 spans 14 amino acids. The CDR3, as DNA: TGTGCCAGTAGGAGGCGCGAATTAGGCTATGGCTACACCTTC. This sequence encodes CASRRRELGYGYTF.

The chain links TRBV7-2 to TRBJ1-4; D call uncertain. This CDR3 is built from 14 residues. The V end lost 2 bases, the J end lost 8 bases, and 12 bases lay between the germline ends. Germline V CDR1 and CDR2: SGHTA, FQGNSA. The CDR3: CASSLSRSSEKLFF. The CDR3, as DNA: TGTGCCAGCAGCTTATCCAGGTCTTCAGAAAAACTGTTTTTT. The full variable domain, in which reference TRBV7-2 and TRBJ1-4 provide the parts outside the CDR3, is GAGVSQSPSNKVTEKGKDVELRCDPISGHTALYWYRQSLGQGLEFLIYFQGNSAPDKSGLPSDRFSAERTGGSVSTLTIQRTQQEDSAVYLCASSLSRSSEKLFFGSGTQLSVL.

This clonotype appeared a few times. The CDR3: CASSEPISAGGPTDTQYF. The CDR3 DNA reads TGTGCCAGCAGTGAACCGATTTCAGCGGGGGGGCCGACAGATACGCAGTATTTT. V gene TRBV6-6 combines with J gene TRBJ2-3; 10 bases align to TRBD2. The germline CDR1 and CDR2 sequences are MNHNY and SVGAGI (reference sequence). Trimming took 5 bases from V and 3 from J; bases not matched to a gene: 14. This CDR3 is built from 18 residues.

The chain carries TRBV29-1 and TRBJ2-1; 11 bases match TRBD1. The germline CDR1 and CDR2 sequences are SQVTM and ANQGSEA. J was trimmed by 13 bases and V by 8 bases; bases with no gene match: 13. CDR3 size: 13 residues. CDR3 DNA: TGCAGCCACAGGACAGGGGGCGCGTTCCCCCAGTTCTTC. This translates into CSHRTGGAFPQFF.

This clonotype has just a few counts. The chain recombines TRBV19 with TRBJ2-7; TRBD1 is a possible D gene (5 bases). The CDR3 has 13 amino acids. With 4 bases removed from V and 2 bases from J, the gap between germline ends came to 9 bases. CDR1 LNHDA and CDR2 SQIVND come from the germline V gene (reference sequence). The CDR3 DNA reads as TGTGCCAGTAGTAGACAGAGCACCTACGAGCAGTACTTC. It translates to CASSRQSTYEQYF. The full variable domain, its missing parts supplied by reference TRBV19 and TRBJ2-7, is DGGITQSPKYLFRKEGQNVTLSCEQNLNHDAMYWYRQDPGQGLRLIYYSQIVNDFQKGDIAEGYSVSREKKESFPLTVTSAQKNPTAFYLCASSRQSTYEQYFGPGTRLTVT.

V is TRBV12-3 or TRBV12-4 and J is TRBJ1-6; TRBD1 agrees at 8 bases. CDR3 length: 13 amino acids. J gave up 7 bases and V 6 bases, and 2 bases lay outside the gene matches. DNA for the CDR3: TGTGCCAGCAGGTGGACAGGGAATTCACCCCTCCACTTT. Its protein is CASRWTGNSPLHF.

This clonotype was picked up a small number of times. The rearrangement joins TRBV28 to TRBJ1-3; no clear D gene. Germline V CDR1 and CDR2: MDHEN, SYDVKM. This CDR3 has 11 residues. Between the trimmed V and J ends, which lost 2 bases and 8 bases, there was a span of 4 bases. Written as DNA, the CDR3 is TGTGCCAGCAGTTTAGTAGACACCATATATTTT. This codes for CASSLVDTIYF.